This T cell receptor (beta chain) was retrieved from a study of shared clonotypes between healthy human individuals. Study-level background: A donor's plate count was three for CD4 naive and three for CD4 memory; CD8 naive had two and CD8 memory one. Study-wide results and limits: Richness estimates generally favored naive over memory subsets.

TCRdb's table, derived via immunoSEQ multiplex PCR, lists solely in-frame clones and lacks some. The repertoire consists of more than 900,000 clones, with 75% to 80% occurring once and the leading ten covering around 0.61%. Comment on this clone: Its cognate antigen is unknown.

Germline CDR1 and CDR2: SGHTA and FQGNSA. The CDR3 loop spans 13 amino acids. J was trimmed by 7 bases and V by 5 bases; bases with no gene match: 5. The chain joins TRBV7-2 to TRBJ2-1; 7 nucleotides align to TRBD2. Specimen: memory CD4+ T cells from PBMCs. Subset here: CD45RA-negative fraction. The TCR was taken from a man aged 18-30 years in good health. Some clones in this sample may be carry-over from other donors' samples. CDR3: CASSIRRGNEQFF. In DNA form, the CDR3 reads TGTGCCAGCAGCATCCGGCGGGGGAATGAGCAGTTCTTC.